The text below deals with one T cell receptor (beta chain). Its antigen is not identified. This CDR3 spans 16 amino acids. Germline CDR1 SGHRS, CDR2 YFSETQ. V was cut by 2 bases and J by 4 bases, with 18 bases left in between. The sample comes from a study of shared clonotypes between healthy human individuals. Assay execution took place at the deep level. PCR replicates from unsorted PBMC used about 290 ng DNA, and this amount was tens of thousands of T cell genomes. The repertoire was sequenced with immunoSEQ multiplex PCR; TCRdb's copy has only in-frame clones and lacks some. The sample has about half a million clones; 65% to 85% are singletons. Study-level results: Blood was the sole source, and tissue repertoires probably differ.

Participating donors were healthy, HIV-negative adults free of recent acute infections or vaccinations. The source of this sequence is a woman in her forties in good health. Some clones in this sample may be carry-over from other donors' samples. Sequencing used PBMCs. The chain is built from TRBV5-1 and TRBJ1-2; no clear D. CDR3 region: CASSFDVRVMSYGYTF. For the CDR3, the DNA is TGCGCCAGCAGCTTCGACGTGCGGGTTATGAGCTATGGCTACACCTTC.